The T cell receptor (beta chain) under discussion was sequenced for a study of cytomegalovirus exposure and HLA in healthy donors. The repertoire was sequenced with immunoSEQ multiplex PCR; TCRdb's copy has only in-frame clones and lacks some. Of roughly 90,000 clones in the sample, roughly 92% were seen once. The ends were cut back, 5 bases at V and 1 base at J, with 12 bases in the middle. CDR3 length: 15 residues. Germline CDR1 and CDR2: SGHTA and FQGNSA. This TCR was sampled from a woman in her 30s in good health and CMV-seropositive. The chain recombines TRBV7-2 with TRBJ2-1, with TRBD2 as a possible D gene (6 bases). The sequenced material came from PBMCs. The CDR3 DNA is TGTGCCAGCAGCCCCCCGGGGGTTTCCTACAATGAGCAGTTCTTC. The encoded protein is CASSPPGVSYNEQFF. The variable domain in full, with the rest retrieved from reference TRBV7-2 and TRBJ2-1, is GAGVSQSPSNKVTEKGKDVELRCDPISGHTALYWYRQSLGQGLEFLIYFQGNSAPDKSGLPSDRFSAERTGGSVSTLTIQRTQQEDSAVYLCASSPPGVSYNEQFFGPGTRLTVL.